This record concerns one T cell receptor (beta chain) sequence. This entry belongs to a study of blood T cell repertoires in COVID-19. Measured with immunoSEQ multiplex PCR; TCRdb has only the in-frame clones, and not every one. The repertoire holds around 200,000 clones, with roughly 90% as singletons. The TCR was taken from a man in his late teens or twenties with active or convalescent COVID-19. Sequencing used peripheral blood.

CDR3 amino acids: CASSLLGQSNEQFF. The CDR3 DNA reads TGCGCCAGCAGCCTTTTAGGACAGTCCAATGAGCAGTTCTTC. The chain uses TRBV4-1 and TRBJ2-1, with a possible D match to TRBD1 (6 bases). The CDR3 is 14 residues long. Deletions cut 4 bases from V and 6 bases from J, with 13 bases between. Germline assignment: CDR1 MGHRA and CDR2 YSYEKL.